This T cell receptor beta chain was identified during a study of T cells after posttransplantation cyclophosphamide. General study points: TRB clonality was highly associated with recipient CMV seropositivity and reactivation.

This CDR3 is built from 13 residues. Germline loops: CDR1 SGDLS, CDR2 YYNGEE. The V gene lost 7 bases and the J gene lost 0 bases, with 9 bases spanning the gap. This clone was counted once. Its antigen is as yet unknown. The table came from immunoSEQ multiplex PCR; TCRdb's copy has only in-frame clones and leaves some out. The table lists tens of thousands of clones, roughly nine tenths of them singletons. Cyclophosphamide on days +3 and +4 followed busulfan-fludarabine conditioning and a marrow graft. The sequence derives from a female patient in her thirties or forties who received an allogeneic stem cell transplant from an unrelated donor, was CMV-positive, and had no GVHD. The graft donor may have contributed some T cells. The chain is built from TRBV9 and TRBJ2-3, with D perhaps TRBD2 (7 bases). The sequencing here drew on PBMCs, taken after allogeneic stem cell transplant with posttransplant cyclophosphamide. Written as DNA, the CDR3 is TGTGCCAGCGGGGGGGCTAGCACAGATACGCAGTATTTT. Encoded protein: CASGGASTDTQYF.